This is a list of T cell receptor delta chains from one sample in a study of Vδ1+ human thymocytes. TCRdb reran clone calling via CATT on the multiplex PCR reads. This table holds 54,000 or so delta-chain clones, 15% to 20% found once. The sample was Vdelta1+ gamma-delta thymocytes from the thymus. The receptors were sampled from a boy less than two years old who had congenital heart surgery. CDR3s include the opening cysteine and the closing phenylalanine or tryptophan. The D gene is left open where the match is weak. A clone size is listed for some rows: how often the clone was seen (once, few, many), or a class if it is expanded.

cdr3_length: 20
v_call: TRDV1
d_call: TRDD3
clone_size: few
j_call: TRDJ1
cdr3_aa: CALGEGTSPYWGIDADKLIF
cdr3_nt: TGCGCTCTTGGGGAAGGGACTTCCCCATACTGGGGGATAGACGCCGATAAACTCATCTTT

cdr3_length: 20
v_call: TRDV1
d_call: TRDD3
clone_size: few
j_call: TRDJ1
cdr3_aa: CALGEGLHLLGDTDTDKLIF
cdr3_nt: TGTGCTCTTGGGGAAGGCCTTCACTTACTGGGGGATACTGACACCGATAAACTCATCTTT

cdr3_length: 9
v_call: TRDV2
d_call: NA
clone_size: many
j_call: TRDJ1
cdr3_aa: CACDRQLIF
cdr3_nt: TGTGCCTGTGACCGCCAACTCATCTTT

cdr3_length: 17
v_call: TRDV1
d_call: TRDD3
clone_size: NA
j_call: TRDJ1
cdr3_aa: CALGELGWGIVTDKLIF
cdr3_nt: TGTGCTCTTGGGGAACTCGGCTGGGGGATCGTAACCGATAAACTCATCTTT

cdr3_length: 24
v_call: TRDV1
d_call: TRDD2
clone_size: NA
j_call: TRDJ1
cdr3_aa: CALGKREFLRRYDRGVLSTDKLIF
cdr3_nt: TGTGCTCTTGGGAAGAGGGAATTCCTACGTAGATATGACCGGGGTGTTCTGTCAACCGATAAACTCATCTTT

cdr3_length: 22
v_call: TRDV1
d_call: TRDD3
clone_size: few
j_call: TRDJ1
cdr3_aa: CALGDRNFHWGIRPDKIDKLIF
cdr3_nt: TGTGCTCTTGGGGATCGAAACTTCCACTGGGGGATACGGCCCGATAAAATAGATAAACTCATCTTT

cdr3_length: 19
v_call: TRDV1
d_call: NA
clone_size: NA
j_call: TRDJ1
cdr3_aa: CALGELLGPYTLPADKLIF
cdr3_nt: TGTGCTCTTGGGGAACTCCTAGGCCCGTACACCTTGCCCGCCGATAAACTCATCTTT

cdr3_length: 16
v_call: TRDV1
d_call: NA
clone_size: NA
j_call: TRDJ1
cdr3_aa: CALGGLPLAYTDKLIF
cdr3_nt: TGTGCTCTTGGGGGACTTCCCCTAGCGTACACCGATAAACTCATCTTT

cdr3_length: 21
v_call: TRDV1
d_call: NA
clone_size: NA
j_call: TRDJ1
cdr3_aa: CALGELIGEITFGLYSDKLIF
cdr3_nt: TGTGCTCTTGGGGAACTGATAGGCGAGATCACCTTCGGACTTTATTCCGATAAACTCATCTTT

cdr3_length: 18
v_call: TRDV1
d_call: TRDD3
clone_size: NA
j_call: TRDJ1
cdr3_aa: CALGDHPLLGDSTDKLIF
cdr3_nt: TGTGCTCTTGGGGACCACCCTTTACTGGGGGATAGTACCGATAAACTCATCTTT

cdr3_length: 17
v_call: TRDV1
d_call: NA
clone_size: NA
j_call: TRDJ1
cdr3_aa: CALGEHRAGSPADKLIF
cdr3_nt: TGTGCTCTTGGGGAACACCGGGCGGGATCCCCAGCCGATAAACTCATCTTT

cdr3_length: 18
v_call: TRDV1
d_call: NA
clone_size: NA
j_call: TRDJ1
cdr3_aa: CALGDIRFGGGFTDKLIF
cdr3_nt: TGTGCTCTTGGGGATATTCGCTTCGGTGGGGGTTTCACCGATAAACTCATCTTT

cdr3_length: 19
v_call: TRDV1
d_call: TRDD3
clone_size: NA
j_call: TRDJ1
cdr3_aa: CALGELATRDTQYTDKLIF
cdr3_nt: TGTGCTCTTGGGGAACTCGCTACGAGGGATACGCAGTACACCGATAAACTCATCTTT

cdr3_length: 19
v_call: TRDV1
d_call: TRDD3
clone_size: few
j_call: TRDJ1
cdr3_aa: CALGELVVGGILYTDKLIF
cdr3_nt: TGTGCTCTTGGGGAACTAGTCGTCGGGGGGATATTGTACACCGATAAACTCATCTTT

cdr3_length: 15
v_call: TRDV1
d_call: NA
clone_size: NA
j_call: TRDJ1
cdr3_aa: CALGETTHSTVPLIF
cdr3_nt: TGTGCTCTTGGGGAAACGACACATTCTACGGTACCTCTCATCTTT

cdr3_length: 19
v_call: TRDV1
d_call: NA
clone_size: NA
j_call: TRDJ1
cdr3_aa: CALGEVFRVGGLYTDKLIF
cdr3_nt: TGTGCTCTTGGGGAAGTTTTCCGAGTGGGGGGTCTGTACACCGATAAACTCATCTTT

cdr3_length: 20
v_call: TRDV1
d_call: TRDD3
clone_size: few
j_call: TRDJ1
cdr3_aa: CALGELAGDWGIRYTDKLIF
cdr3_nt: TGTGCTCTTGGGGAACTCGCGGGGGACTGGGGGATACGGTACACCGATAAACTCATCTTT